This section outlines one T cell receptor (beta chain) sequence together with its context. Its antigen is not identified. 5'RACE with constant-segment primers yielded barcoded, UMI-tagged TCR alpha and TCR beta cDNA libraries. TCRdb fed the 5' RACE reads into MiXCR, producing one record per CDR3 protein. The sample consists of about 270,000 distinct CDR3 sequences, 15% to 20% of them appearing once. The CDR3 is made up of 13 amino acids. Germline CDR1 reads WNHNN; CDR2 reads SYGVQD (reference sequence). With 3 bases removed from V and 5 bases from J, the gap between germline ends came to 8 bases. This record belongs to a study of T-cell memory formation after mild COVID-19. Broader study findings: Later expanders leaned CD4+, whereas day 15 to 85 contracting clones were balanced CD4/CD8. Among clones peaking at day 37 in the second wave, SARS-CoV-2 specificity remained unconfirmed. Contracting clones localized mainly to CM and EM when CD4+ and mainly to EMRA when CD8+.

The sequence came from a man between 18 and 35 years old who had mild COVID-19 (a few samples of this study predate the infection). Cell type and time point are not known. The chain is built from TRBV10-1 and TRBJ1-3; the D is unclear. Source material: PBMCs or a T cell subset sorted from them (not recorded which). The CDR3 is CASSDGLRNTIYF. The CDR3 DNA sequence: TGCGCCAGCAGTGATGGCCTTCGAAACACCATATATTTT.